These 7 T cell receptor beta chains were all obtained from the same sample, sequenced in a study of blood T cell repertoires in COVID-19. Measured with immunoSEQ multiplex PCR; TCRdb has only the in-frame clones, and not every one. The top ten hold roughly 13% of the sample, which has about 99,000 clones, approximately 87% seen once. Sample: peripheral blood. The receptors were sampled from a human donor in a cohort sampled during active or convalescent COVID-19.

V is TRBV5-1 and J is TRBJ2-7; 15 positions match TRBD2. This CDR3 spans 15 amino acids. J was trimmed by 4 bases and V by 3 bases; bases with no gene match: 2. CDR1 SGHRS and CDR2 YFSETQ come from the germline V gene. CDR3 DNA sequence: TGCGCCAGCAGCTGGGGACTAGCGGGGGGATACGAGCAGTACTTC. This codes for CASSWGLAGGYEQYF. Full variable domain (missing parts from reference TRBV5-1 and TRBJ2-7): KAGVTQTPRYLIKTRGQQVTLSCSPISGHRSVSWYQQTPGQGLQFLFEYFSETQRNKGNFPGRFSGRQFSNSRSEMNVSTLELGDSALYLCASSWGLAGGYEQYFGPGTRLTVT.

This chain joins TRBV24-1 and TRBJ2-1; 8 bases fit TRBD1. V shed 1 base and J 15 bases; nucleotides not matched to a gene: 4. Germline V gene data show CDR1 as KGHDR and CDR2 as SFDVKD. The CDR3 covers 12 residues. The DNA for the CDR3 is TGTGCCACCAGTGATTTCAGGGGGCCATGGTTCTTC. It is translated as CATSDFRGPWFF.

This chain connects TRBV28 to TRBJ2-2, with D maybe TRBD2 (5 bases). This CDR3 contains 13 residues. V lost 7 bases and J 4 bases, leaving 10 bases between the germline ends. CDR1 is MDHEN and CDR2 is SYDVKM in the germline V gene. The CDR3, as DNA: TGTGCCAGCACCCGGGGAAGCACCGGGGAGCTGTTTTTT. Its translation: CASTRGSTGELFF.

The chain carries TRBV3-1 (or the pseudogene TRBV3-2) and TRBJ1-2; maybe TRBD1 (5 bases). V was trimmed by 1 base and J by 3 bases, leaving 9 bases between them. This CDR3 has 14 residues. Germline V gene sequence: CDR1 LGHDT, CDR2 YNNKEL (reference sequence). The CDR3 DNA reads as TGTGCCAGCAGCCAAGTTGACAGCTACTATGGCTACACCTTC. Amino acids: CASSQVDSYYGYTF.

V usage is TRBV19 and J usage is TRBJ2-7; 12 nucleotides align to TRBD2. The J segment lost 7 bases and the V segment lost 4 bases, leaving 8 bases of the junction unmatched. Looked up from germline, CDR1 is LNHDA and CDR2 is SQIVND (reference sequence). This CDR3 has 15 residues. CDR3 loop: CASSTLAGGPREQYF. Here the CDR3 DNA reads TGTGCCAGTAGTACCCTAGCGGGGGGGCCGCGGGAGCAGTACTTC.

The CDR3 here is CASSQDASGGYNEQFF. The CDR3 coding sequence is TGCGCCAGCAGCCAAGATGCCAGCGGGGGGTACAATGAGCAGTTCTTC. The chain joins TRBV4-3 to TRBJ2-1; 9 nucleotides align to TRBD2. Germline CDR1 reads LGHNA; CDR2 reads YSLEER. V lost 0 bases, J lost 4 bases, and 4 bases stayed unmatched. The CDR3 is 16 residues long.

The CDR3 DNA is TGCGCCAGCAGTCAATCGTTGCGAGGGGGCCACGACTATGGCTACACCTTC. Protein product: CASSQSLRGGHDYGYTF. V is TRBV23-1 and J is TRBJ1-2, with 7 bases lining up with TRBD1. TRBV23-1 qualifies as an ORF whose function is uncertain. Trimming cost V 0 bases and J 3 bases; bases outside gene matches: 10. This CDR3 has 17 amino acids.